This entry describes one T cell receptor (beta chain). Its antigen is unknown. CDR1 and CDR2 from the germline V gene are SGHDT and YYEEEE. V gave up 4 bases and J gave up 3 bases, with 16 bases separating them. This CDR3 region has 15 residues. The record originates from a study of PD-1 blockade in classical Hodgkin lymphoma. Every single patient, without exception, relapsed after autologous stem cell transplantation, and brentuximab vedotin exposure varied. Clones were sequenced by immunoSEQ multiplex PCR, and TCRdb holds only the in-frame ones, with some missing. The sample yields 50,000 to 75,000 clones, 88% seen once. Regarding the study as a whole: TCR diversity in CD4+, not CD8+, cells rose significantly by C4D1. Newly diagnosed patients and complete responders had comparable diversity at baseline. Repertoire differences have undefined causes, possibly disease activity or prior therapy. Relapsed/refractory patients reportedly had the lowest baseline TCR diversity, below newly diagnosed patients, who were below healthy donors.

The source is a human donor with classical Hodgkin lymphoma. The rearrangement links TRBV5-6 to TRBJ1-2; no clear D gene. This specimen was peripheral blood mononuclear cells (PBMCs), taken at baseline. CDR3: CASSGRAGWDYGYTF. The CDR3, as DNA: TGTGCCAGCAGCGGGCGGGCAGGCTGGGACTATGGCTACACCTTC.